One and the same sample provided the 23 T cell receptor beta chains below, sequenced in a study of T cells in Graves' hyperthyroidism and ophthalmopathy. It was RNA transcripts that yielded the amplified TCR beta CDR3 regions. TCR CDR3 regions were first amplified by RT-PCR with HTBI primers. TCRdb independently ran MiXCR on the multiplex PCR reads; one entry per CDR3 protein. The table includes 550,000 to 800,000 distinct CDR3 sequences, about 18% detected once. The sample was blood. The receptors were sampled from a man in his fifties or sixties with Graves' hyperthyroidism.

CDR3 loop: CASSASGTSGANEQFF. The CDR3 nucleotides read TGTGCCAGCAGCGCCTCCGGGACTAGCGGGGCCAATGAGCAGTTCTTC. The chain couples TRBV9 to TRBJ2-1; 13 bases align to TRBD2. Trimming took 3 bases from V and 6 from J; bases not matched to a gene: 6. Per germline, CDR1 SGDLS and CDR2 YYNGEE. This CDR3 contains 16 residues.

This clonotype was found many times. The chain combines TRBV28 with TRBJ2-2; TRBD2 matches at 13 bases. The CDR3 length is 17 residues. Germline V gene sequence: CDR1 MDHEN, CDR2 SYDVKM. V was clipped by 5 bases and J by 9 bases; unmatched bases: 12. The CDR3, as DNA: TGTGCCAGCAGTCCGGGTACTAGCGGGAGGGATAACCGGGAGCTGTTTTTT. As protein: CASSPGTSGRDNRELFF.

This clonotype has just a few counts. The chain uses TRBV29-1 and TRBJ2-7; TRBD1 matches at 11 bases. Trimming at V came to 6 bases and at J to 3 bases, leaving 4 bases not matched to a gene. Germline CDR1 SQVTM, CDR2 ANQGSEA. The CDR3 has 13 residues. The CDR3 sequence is CSVPGTGGYEQYF. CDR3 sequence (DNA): TGCAGCGTCCCCGGGACAGGGGGCTACGAGCAGTACTTC.

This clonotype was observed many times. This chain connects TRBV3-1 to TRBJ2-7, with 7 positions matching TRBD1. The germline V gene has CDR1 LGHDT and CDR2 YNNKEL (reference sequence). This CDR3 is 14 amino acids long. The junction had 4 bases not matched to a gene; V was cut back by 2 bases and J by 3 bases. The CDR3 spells CASSQRDSYYEQYF. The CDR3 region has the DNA TGTGCCAGCAGCCAACGGGACAGCTACTACGAGCAGTACTTC.

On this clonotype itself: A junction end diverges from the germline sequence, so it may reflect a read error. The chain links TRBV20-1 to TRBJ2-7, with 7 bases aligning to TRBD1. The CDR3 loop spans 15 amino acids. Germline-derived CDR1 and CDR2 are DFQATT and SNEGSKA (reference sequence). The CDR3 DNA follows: TGCAGTGCGAGAGGGACAGACCTTTACTTGGAAGAGCAGTACTTC. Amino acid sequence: CSARGTDLYLEEQYF.

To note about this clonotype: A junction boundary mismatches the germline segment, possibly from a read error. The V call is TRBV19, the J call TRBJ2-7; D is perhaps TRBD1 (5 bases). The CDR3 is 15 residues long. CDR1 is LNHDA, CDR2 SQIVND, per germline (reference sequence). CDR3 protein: CASSLDASGNDEQYF. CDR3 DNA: TGTGCCAGTAGTCTAGATGCGTCAGGGAACGACGAGCAGTACTTC.

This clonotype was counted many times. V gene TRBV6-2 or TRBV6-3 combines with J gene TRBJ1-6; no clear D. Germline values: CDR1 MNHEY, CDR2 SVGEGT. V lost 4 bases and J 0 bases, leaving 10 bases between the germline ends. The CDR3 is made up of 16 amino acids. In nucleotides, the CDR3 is TGTGCCAGCAGTTGGGCCCGAAGCTCCTATAATTCACCCCTCCACTTT. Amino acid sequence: CASSWARSSYNSPLHF.

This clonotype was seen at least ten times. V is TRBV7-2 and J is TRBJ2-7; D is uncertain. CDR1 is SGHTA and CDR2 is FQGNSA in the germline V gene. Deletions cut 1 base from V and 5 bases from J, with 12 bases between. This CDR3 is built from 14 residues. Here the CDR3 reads CASSLGSSRNEQYF. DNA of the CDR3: TGTGCCAGCAGCTTAGGTTCTAGTCGGAACGAGCAGTACTTC. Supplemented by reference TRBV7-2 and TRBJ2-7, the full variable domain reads GAGVSQSPSNKVTEKGKDVELRCDPISGHTALYWYRQSLGQGLEFLIYFQGNSAPDKSGLPSDRFSAERTGGSVSTLTIQRTQQEDSAVYLCASSLGSSRNEQYFGPGTRLTVT.

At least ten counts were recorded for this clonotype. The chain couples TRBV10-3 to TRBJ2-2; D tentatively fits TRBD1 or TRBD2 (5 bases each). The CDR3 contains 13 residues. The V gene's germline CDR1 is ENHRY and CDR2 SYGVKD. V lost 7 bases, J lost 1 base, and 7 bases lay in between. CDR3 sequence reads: CAIKGRNTGELFF. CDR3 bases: TGTGCCATCAAGGGACGGAACACCGGGGAGCTGTTTTTT.

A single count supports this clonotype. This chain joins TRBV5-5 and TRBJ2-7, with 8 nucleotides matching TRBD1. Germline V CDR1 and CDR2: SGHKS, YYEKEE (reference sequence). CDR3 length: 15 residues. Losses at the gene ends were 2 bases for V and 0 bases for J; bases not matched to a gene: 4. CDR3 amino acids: CASSFKTGGSYEQYF. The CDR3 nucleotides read TGTGCCAGCAGCTTCAAAACAGGGGGCTCCTACGAGCAGTACTTC.

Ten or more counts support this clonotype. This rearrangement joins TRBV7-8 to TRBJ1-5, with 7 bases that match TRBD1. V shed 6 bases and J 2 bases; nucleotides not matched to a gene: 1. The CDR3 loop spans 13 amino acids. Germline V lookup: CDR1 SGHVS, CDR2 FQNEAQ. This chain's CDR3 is CASRTGRNQPQHF. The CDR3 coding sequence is TGTGCCAGCAGGACAGGGCGCAATCAGCCCCAGCATTTT.

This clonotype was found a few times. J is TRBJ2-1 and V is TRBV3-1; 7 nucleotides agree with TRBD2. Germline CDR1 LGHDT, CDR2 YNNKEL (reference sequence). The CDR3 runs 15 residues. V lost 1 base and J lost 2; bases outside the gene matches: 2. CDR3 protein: CASSQGGGAYNEQFF. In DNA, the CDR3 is TGTGCCAGCAGCCAAGGGGGGGGTGCCTACAATGAGCAGTTCTTC.

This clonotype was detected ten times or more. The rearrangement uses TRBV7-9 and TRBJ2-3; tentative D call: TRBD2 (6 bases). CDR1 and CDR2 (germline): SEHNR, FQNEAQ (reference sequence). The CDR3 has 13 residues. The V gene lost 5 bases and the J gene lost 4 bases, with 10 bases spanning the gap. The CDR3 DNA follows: TGTGCCAGCAGCACAGGAGGGGCAGATACGCAGTATTTT. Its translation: CASSTGGADTQYF.

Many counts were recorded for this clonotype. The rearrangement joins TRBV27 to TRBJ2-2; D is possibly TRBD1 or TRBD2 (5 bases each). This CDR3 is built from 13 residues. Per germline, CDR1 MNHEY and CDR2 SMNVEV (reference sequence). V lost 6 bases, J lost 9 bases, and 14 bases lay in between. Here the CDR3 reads CASRKDRGRELFF. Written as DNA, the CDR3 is TGTGCCAGCAGAAAGGATCGGGGCCGGGAGCTGTTTTTT.

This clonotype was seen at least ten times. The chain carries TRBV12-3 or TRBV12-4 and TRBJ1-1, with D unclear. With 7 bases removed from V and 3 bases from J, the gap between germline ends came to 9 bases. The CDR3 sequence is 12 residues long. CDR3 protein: CASTYGDTEAFF. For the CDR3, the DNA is TGTGCCAGCACCTACGGGGACACTGAAGCTTTCTTT.

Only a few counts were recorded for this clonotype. Here the CDR3 reads CATSDFGEQFF. DNA of the CDR3: TGTGCCACCAGTGATTTTGGTGAGCAGTTCTTC. J is TRBJ2-1 and V is TRBV24-1; D uncertain. The germline CDR1 and CDR2 sequences are KGHDR and SFDVKD. The length of the CDR3 is 11 residues. The V and J ends lost 1 base and 9 bases respectively, with 3 bases between them.

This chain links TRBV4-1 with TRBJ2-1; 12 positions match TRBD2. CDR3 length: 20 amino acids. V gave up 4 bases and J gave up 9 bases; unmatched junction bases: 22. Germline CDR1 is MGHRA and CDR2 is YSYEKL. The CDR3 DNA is TGCGCCAGCAGCCTTACAGCGGCTAGCGGGAGGGCTGCCGGGGTCGCTGAGCAGTTCTTC. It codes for CASSLTAASGRAAGVAEQFF.

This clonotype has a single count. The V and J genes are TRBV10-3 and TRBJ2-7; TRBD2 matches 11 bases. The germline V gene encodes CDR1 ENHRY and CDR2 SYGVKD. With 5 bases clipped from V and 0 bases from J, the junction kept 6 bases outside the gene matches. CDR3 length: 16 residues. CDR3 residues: CAISSGLAGSSYEQYF. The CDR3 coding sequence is TGTGCCATCAGTTCCGGACTAGCGGGCAGCTCCTACGAGCAGTACTTC.

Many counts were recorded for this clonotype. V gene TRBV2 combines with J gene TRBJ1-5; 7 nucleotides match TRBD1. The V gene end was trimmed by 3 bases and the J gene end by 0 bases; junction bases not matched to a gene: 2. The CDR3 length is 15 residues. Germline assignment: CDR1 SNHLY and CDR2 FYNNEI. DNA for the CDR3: TGTGCCAGCAGTGAGGGACAGAATAGCAATCAGCCCCAGCATTTT. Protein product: CASSEGQNSNQPQHF.

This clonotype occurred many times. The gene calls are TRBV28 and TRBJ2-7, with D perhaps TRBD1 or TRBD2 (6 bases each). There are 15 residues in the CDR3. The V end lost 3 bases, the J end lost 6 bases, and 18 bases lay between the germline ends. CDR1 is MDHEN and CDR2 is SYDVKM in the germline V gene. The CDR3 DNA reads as TGTGCCAGCAGTTTGAGTAGGCAGGGGACTCTCGAGCAGTACTTC. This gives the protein CASSLSRQGTLEQYF.

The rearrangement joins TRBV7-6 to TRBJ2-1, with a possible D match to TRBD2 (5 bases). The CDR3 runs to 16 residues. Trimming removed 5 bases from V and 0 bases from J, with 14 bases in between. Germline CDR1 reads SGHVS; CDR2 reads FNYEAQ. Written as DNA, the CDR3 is TGTGCCAGCAGCGCCAAGACTATGAGCTCCTACAATGAGCAGTTCTTC. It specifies CASSAKTMSSYNEQFF.

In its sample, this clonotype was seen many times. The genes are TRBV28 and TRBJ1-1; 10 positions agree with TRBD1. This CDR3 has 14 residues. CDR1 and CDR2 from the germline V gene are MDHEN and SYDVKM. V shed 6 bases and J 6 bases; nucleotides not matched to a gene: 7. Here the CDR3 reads CASSTTGGNAEAFF. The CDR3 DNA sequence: TGTGCCAGCAGCACGACAGGGGGCAACGCTGAAGCTTTCTTT.

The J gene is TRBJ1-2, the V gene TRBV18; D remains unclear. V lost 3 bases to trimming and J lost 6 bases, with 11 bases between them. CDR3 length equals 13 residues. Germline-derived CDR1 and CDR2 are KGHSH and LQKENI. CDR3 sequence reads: CASSPDTPDGYTF. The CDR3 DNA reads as TGTGCCAGCTCACCCGACACCCCTGATGGCTACACCTTC.